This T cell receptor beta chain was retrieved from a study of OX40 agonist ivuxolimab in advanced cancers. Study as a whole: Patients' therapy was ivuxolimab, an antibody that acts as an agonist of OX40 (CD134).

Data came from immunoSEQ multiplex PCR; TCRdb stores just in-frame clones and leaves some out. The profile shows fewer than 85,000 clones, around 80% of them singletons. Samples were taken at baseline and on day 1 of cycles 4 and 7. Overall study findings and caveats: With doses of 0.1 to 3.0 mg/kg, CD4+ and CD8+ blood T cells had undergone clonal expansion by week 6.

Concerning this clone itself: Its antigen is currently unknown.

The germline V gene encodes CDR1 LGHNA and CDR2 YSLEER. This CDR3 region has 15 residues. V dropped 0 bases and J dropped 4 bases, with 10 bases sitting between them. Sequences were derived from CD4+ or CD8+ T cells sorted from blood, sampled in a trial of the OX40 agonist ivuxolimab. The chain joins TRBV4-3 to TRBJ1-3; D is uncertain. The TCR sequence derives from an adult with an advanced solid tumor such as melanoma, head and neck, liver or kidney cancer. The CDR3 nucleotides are TGCGCCAGCAGCCAAGACGTGAGGTACGGAAACACCATATATTTT. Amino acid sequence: CASSQDVRYGNTIYF.